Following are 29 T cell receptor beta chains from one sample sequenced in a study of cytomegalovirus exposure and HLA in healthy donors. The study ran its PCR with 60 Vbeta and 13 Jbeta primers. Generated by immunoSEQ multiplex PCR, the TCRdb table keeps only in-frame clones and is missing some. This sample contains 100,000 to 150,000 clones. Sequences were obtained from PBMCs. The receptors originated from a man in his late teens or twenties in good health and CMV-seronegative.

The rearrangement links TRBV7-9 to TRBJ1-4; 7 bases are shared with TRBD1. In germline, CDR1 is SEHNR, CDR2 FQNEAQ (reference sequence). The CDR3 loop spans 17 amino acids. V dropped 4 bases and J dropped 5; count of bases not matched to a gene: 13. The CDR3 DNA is TGTGCCAGCAGCTCAACTTTACAGGGGATGTCGAATGAAAAACTGTTTTTT. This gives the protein CASSSTLQGMSNEKLFF. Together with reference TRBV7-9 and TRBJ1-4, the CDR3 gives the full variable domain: DTGVSQNPRHKITKRGQNVTFRCDPISEHNRLYWYRQTLGQGPEFLTYFQNEAQLEKSRLLSDRFSAERPKGSFSTLEIQRTEQGDSAMYLCASSSTLQGMSNEKLFFGSGTQLSVL.

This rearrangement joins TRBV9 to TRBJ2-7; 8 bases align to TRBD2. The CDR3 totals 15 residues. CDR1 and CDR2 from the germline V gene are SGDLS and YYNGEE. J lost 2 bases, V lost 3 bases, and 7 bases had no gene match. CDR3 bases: TGTGCCAGCAGCGGTAGCGGGACGAGTACCTACGAGCAGTACTTC. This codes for CASSGSGTSTYEQYF. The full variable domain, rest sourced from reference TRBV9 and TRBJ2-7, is DSGVTQTPKHLITATGQRVTLRCSPRSGDLSVYWYQQSLDQGLQFLIQYYNGEERAKGNILERFSAQQFPDLHSELNLSSLELGDSALYFCASSGSGTSTYEQYFGPGTRLTVT.

The CDR3 protein is CASSQTLSYEQYF. Here the CDR3 DNA reads TGTGCCAGCAGTCAGACACTTTCCTACGAGCAGTACTTC. This rearrangement joins TRBV27 to TRBJ2-7, with D hard to call. The CDR3 runs to 13 residues. V was cut by 5 bases and J by 1 base, with 9 bases left in between. Germline lookup yields CDR1 MNHEY and CDR2 SMNVEV (reference sequence).

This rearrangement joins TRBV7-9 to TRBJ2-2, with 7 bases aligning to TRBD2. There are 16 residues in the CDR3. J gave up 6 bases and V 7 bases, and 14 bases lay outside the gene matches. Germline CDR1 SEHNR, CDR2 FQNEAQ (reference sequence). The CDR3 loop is CASTPTLAVISGELFF. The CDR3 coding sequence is TGTGCCAGCACCCCCACCCTAGCGGTCATATCCGGGGAGCTGTTTTTT.

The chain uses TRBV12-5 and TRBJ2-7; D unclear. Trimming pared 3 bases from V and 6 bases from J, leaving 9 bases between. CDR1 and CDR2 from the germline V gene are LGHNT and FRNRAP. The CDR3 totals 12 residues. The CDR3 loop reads CASGFWRREQYF. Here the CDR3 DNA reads TGTGCTAGTGGTTTCTGGCGGCGCGAGCAGTACTTC.

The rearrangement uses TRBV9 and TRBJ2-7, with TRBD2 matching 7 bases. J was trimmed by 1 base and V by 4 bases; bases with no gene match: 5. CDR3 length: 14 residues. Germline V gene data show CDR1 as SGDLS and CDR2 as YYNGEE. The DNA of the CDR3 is TGTGCCAGCAGCCCGAGAGCGGGGTCCTACGAGCAGTACTTC. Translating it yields CASSPRAGSYEQYF. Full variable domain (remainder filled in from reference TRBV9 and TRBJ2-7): DSGVTQTPKHLITATGQRVTLRCSPRSGDLSVYWYQQSLDQGLQFLIQYYNGEERAKGNILERFSAQQFPDLHSELNLSSLELGDSALYFCASSPRAGSYEQYFGPGTRLTVT.

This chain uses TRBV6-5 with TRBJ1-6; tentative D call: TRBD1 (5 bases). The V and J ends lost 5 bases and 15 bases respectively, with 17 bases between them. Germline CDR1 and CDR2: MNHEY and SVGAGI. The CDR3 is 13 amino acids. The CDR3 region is CASSTGGGVFLHF. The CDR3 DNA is TGTGCCAGCAGTACCGGTGGGGGGGTTTTCCTCCACTTT.

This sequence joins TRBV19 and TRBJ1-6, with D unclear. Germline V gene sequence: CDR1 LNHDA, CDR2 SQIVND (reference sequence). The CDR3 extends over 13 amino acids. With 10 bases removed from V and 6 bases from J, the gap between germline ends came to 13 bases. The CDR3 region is CATKGRSNSPLHF. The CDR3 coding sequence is TGTGCCACCAAAGGGAGGAGTAATTCACCCCTCCACTTT.

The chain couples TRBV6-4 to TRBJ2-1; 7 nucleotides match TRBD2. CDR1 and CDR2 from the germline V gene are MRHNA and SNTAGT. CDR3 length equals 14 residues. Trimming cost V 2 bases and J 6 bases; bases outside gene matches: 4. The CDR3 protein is CASSDGGESNEQFF. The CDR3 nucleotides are TGTGCCAGCAGTGACGGGGGGGAAAGCAATGAGCAGTTCTTC.

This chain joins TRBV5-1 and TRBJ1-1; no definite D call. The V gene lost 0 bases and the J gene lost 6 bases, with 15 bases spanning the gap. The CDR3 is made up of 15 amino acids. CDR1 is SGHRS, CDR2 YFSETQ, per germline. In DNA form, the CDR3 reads TGCGCCAGCAGCTTGGGGGCGGGGATTGGTTCTGAAGCTTTCTTT. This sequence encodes CASSLGAGIGSEAFF.

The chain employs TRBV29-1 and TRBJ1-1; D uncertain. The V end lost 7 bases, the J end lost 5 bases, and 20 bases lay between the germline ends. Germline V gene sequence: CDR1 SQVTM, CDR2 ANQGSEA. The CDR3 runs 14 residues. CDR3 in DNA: TGCAGCGCCTACGACACCCGAAGGTATACTGAAGCTTTCTTT. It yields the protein CSAYDTRRYTEAFF.

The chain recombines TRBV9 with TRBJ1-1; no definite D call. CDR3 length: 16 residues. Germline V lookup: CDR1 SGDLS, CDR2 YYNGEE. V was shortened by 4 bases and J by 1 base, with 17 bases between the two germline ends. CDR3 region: CASSSGTNDGNTEAFF. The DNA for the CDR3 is TGTGCCAGCAGCTCGGGTACCAATGACGGGAACACTGAAGCTTTCTTT.

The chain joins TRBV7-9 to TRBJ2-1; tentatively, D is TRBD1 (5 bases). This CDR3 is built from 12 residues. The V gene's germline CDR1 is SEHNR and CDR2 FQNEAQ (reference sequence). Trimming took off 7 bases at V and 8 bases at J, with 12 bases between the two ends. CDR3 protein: CASTPWGYEQFF. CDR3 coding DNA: TGTGCCAGCACCCCATGGGGCTATGAGCAGTTCTTC. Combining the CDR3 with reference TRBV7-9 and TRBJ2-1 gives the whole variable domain DTGVSQNPRHKITKRGQNVTFRCDPISEHNRLYWYRQTLGQGPEFLTYFQNEAQLEKSRLLSDRFSAERPKGSFSTLEIQRTEQGDSAMYLCASTPWGYEQFFGPGTRLTVL.

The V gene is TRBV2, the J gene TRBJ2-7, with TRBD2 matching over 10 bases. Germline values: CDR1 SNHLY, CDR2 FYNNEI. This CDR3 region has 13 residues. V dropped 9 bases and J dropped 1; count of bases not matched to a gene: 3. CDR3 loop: CASFSGRSYEQYF. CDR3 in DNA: TGTGCCAGTTTTAGCGGGAGGTCCTACGAGCAGTACTTC.

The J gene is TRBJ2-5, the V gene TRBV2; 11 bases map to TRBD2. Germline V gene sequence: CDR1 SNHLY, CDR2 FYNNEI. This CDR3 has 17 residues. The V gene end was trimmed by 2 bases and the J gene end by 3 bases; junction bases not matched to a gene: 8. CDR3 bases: TGTGCCAGCAGTGAACGTATGGCTAGCGGGAGGAAAGAGACCCAGTACTTC. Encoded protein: CASSERMASGRKETQYF.

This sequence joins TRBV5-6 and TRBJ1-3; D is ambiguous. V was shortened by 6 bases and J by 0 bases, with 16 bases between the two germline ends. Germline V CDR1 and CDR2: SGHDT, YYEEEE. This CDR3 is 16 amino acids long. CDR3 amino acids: CASKENNLSSGNTIYF. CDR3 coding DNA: TGTGCCAGCAAAGAGAATAATCTTAGCTCTGGAAACACCATATATTTT.

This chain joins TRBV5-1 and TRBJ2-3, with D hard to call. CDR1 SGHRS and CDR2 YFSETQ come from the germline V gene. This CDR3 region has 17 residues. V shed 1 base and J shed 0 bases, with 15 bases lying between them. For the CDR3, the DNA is TGCGCCAGCAGCTTGCTCGCACGAAGCTCTAGCACAGATACGCAGTATTTT. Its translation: CASSLLARSSSTDTQYF.

In DNA, the CDR3 is TGCGCCAGCAGCCAGCTAGCGGGGACGACCACCGGGGAGCTGTTTTTT. This sequence encodes CASSQLAGTTTGELFF. The chain links TRBV5-1 to TRBJ2-2, with 9 bases matching TRBD2. Trimming took 4 bases from V and 4 from J; bases not matched to a gene: 8. The CDR3 totals 16 residues. Germline V gives CDR1 SGHRS, CDR2 YFSETQ.

CDR3 in DNA: TGTGCCAGCAGGGAGACGAACACCGGGGAGCTGTTTTTT. This translates into CASRETNTGELFF. This rearrangement joins TRBV9 to TRBJ2-2; D ambiguous. V was shortened by 5 bases and J by 0 bases, with 5 bases between the two germline ends. CDR1 is SGDLS, CDR2 YYNGEE, per germline. CDR3 length: 13 amino acids.

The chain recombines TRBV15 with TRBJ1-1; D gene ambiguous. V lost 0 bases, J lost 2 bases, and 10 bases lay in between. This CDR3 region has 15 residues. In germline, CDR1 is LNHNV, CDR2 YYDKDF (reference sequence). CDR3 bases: TGTGCCACCAGCAGAGATATAGCGACTAACACTGAAGCTTTCTTT. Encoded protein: CATSRDIATNTEAFF. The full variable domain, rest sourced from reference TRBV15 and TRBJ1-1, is DAMVIQNPRYQVTQFGKPVTLSCSQTLNHNVMYWYQQKSSQAPKLLFHYYDKDFNNEADTPDNFQSRRPNTSFCFLDIRSPGLGDTAMYLCATSRDIATNTEAFFGQGTRLTVV.

The CDR3 coding sequence is TGTGCCAGCAGCATAGGACAGGGGAGCCATGGCTACACCTTC. This sequence encodes CASSIGQGSHGYTF. This chain joins TRBV7-2 and TRBJ1-2, with 9 bases lining up with TRBD1. Trimming removed 5 bases from V and 6 bases from J; junction bases left unmatched: 7. Germline loops: CDR1 SGHTA, CDR2 FQGNSA. The CDR3 spans 14 residues.

The CDR3 DNA reads as TGTGCCAGCAGGGGGGGGGCAGGACAGCCCCAGCATTTT. Protein sequence: CASRGGAGQPQHF. This chain links TRBV6-1 with TRBJ1-5, with D perhaps TRBD1 (6 bases). This CDR3 is built from 13 residues. V was pared by 6 bases and J by 7 bases, with 13 bases between. Germline V lookup: CDR1 MNHNS, CDR2 SASEGT.

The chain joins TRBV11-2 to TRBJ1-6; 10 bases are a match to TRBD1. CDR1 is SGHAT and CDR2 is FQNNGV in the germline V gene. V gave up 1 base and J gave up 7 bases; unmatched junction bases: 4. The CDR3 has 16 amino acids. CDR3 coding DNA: TGTGCCAGCAGCTTAGGCGACAGGGGGCTGAATTCACCCCTCCACTTT. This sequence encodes CASSLGDRGLNSPLHF. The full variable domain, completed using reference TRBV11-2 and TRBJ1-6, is EAGVAQSPRYKIIEKRQSVAFWCNPISGHATLYWYQQILGQGPKLLIQFQNNGVVDDSQLPKDRFSAERLKGVDSTLKIQPAKLEDSAVYLCASSLGDRGLNSPLHFGNGTRLTVT.

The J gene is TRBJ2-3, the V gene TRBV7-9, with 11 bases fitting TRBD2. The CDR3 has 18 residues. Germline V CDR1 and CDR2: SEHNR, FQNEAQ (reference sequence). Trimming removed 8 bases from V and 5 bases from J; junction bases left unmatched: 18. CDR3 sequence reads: CASLGPSRLAGKRDTQYF. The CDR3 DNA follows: TGTGCCAGCCTCGGGCCCTCCAGACTAGCGGGAAAGAGAGATACGCAGTATTTT.

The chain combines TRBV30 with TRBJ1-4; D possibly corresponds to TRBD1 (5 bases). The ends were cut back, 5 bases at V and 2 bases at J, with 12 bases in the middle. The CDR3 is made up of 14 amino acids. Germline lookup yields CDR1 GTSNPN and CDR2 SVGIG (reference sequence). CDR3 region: CAWSLGATNEKLFF. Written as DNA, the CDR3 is TGTGCCTGGTCCCTAGGGGCTACTAATGAAAAACTGTTTTTT.

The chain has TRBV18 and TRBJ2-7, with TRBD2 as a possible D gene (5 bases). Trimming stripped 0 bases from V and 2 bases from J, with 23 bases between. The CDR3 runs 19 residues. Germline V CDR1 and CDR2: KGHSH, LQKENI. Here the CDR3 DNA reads TGTGCCAGCTCACCACCATTCACTTTCGGGGATGTTTATACCTACGAGCAGTACTTC. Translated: CASSPPFTFGDVYTYEQYF.

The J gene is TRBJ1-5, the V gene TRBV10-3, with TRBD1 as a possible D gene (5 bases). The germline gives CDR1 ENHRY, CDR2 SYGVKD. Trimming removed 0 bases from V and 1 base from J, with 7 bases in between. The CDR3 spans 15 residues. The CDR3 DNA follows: TGTGCCATCAGTGAGTCGGGGCAGAGCAATCAGCCCCAGCATTTT. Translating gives CAISESGQSNQPQHF.

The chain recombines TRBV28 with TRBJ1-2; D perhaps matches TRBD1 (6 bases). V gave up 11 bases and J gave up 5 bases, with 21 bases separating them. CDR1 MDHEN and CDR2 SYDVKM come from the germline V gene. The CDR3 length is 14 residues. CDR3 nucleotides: TGTGCCGCCAGGGCCCCGGGGGGCGCGTATGGCTACACCTTC. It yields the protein CAARAPGGAYGYTF.

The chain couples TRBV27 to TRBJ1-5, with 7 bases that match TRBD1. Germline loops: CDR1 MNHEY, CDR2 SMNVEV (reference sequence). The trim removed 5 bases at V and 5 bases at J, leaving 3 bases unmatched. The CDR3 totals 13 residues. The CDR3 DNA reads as TGTGCCAGCAGTCGACAGGGCCATCAGCCCCAGCATTTT. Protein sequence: CASSRQGHQPQHF.